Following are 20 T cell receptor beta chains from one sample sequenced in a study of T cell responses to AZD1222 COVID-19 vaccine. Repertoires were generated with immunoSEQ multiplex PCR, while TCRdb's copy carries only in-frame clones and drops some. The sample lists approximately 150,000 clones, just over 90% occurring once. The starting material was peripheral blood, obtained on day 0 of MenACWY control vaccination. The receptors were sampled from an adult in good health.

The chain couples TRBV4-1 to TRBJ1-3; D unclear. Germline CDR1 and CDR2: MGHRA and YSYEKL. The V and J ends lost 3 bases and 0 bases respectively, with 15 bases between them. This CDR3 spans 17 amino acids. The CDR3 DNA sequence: TGCGCCAGCAGCCATGAGACCCGGGATTACTCTGGAAACACCATATATTTT. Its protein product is CASSHETRDYSGNTIYF.

The CDR3 coding sequence is TGTGCCAGCAGTGTCGGAACAGCGAACACTGAAGCTTTCTTT. Translated, it gives CASSVGTANTEAFF. This rearrangement joins TRBV27 to TRBJ1-1; D gene uncertain. The CDR3 has 14 residues. Germline CDR1 and CDR2: MNHEY and SMNVEV (reference sequence). Trimming shortened V by 5 bases and J by 1 base, and 11 bases separated the two germline ends.

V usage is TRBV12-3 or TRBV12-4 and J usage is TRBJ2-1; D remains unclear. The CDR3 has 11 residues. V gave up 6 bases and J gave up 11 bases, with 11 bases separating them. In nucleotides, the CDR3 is TGTGCCAGCAGCCGAAGTTTTCAGCAGTTCTTC. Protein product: CASSRSFQQFF.

The CDR3 is CASSSGLGYEQYF. The CDR3 DNA reads TGTGCCAGCAGTTCAGGGTTGGGCTACGAGCAGTACTTC. J is TRBJ2-7 and V is TRBV28; the D gene is possibly TRBD1 (5 bases). The CDR3 is 13 residues long. Trimming pared 4 bases from V and 3 bases from J, leaving 10 bases between. CDR1 MDHEN and CDR2 SYDVKM come from the germline V gene.

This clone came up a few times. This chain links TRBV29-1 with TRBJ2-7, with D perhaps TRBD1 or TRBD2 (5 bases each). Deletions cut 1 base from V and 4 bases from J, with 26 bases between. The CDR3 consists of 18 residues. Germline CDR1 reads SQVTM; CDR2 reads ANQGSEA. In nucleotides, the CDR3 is TGCAGCGTTGAAGTCATCCCGCACCGGGACGCGACCGGTTACGAGCAGTACTTC. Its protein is CSVEVIPHRDATGYEQYF.

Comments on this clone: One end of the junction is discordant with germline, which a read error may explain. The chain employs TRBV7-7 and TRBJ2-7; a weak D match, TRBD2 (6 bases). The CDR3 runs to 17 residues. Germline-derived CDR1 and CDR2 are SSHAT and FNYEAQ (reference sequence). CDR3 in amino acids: CASSLADRQGKIDEQYF. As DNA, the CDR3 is TGTGCTAGCAGCTTAGCGGATAGACAAGGCAAAATCGACGAGCAGTACTTC.

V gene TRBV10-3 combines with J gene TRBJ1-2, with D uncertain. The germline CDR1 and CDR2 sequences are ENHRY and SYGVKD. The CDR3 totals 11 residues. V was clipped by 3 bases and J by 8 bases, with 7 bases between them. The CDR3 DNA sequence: TGTGCCATCAGTGAAAATTCCGGCTACACCTTC. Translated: CAISENSGYTF.

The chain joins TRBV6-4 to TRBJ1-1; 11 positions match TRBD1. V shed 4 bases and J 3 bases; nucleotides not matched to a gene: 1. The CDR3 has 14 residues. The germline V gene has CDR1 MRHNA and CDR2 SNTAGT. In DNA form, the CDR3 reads TGTGCCAGCAGTGCGGGACAGGGGGACACTGAAGCTTTCTTT. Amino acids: CASSAGQGDTEAFF.

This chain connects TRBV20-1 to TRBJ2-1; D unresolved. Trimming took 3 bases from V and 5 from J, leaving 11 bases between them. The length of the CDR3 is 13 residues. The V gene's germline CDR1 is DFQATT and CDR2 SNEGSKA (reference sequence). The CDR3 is CSASIQSHNEQFF. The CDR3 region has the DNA TGCAGTGCTAGTATACAGTCTCACAATGAGCAGTTCTTC.

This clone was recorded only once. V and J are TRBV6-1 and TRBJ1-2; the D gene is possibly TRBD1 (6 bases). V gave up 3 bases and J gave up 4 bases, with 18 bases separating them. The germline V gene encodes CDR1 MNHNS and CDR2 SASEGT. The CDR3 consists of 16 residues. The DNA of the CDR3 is TGTGCCAGCAGTGATCGGGGAGTTCCGACAGGCTATGGCTACACCTTC. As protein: CASSDRGVPTGYGYTF.

Written as DNA, the CDR3 is TGTGCCAGCTCCCCTGGGGGGCAGCCTAATGAAAAACTGTTTTTT. Amino acid sequence: CASSPGGQPNEKLFF. This sequence joins TRBV18 and TRBJ1-4; TRBD1 might be the D (6 bases). Trimming took 6 bases from V and 3 from J, leaving 14 bases between them. There are 15 residues in the CDR3. CDR1 is KGHSH, CDR2 LQKENI, per germline.

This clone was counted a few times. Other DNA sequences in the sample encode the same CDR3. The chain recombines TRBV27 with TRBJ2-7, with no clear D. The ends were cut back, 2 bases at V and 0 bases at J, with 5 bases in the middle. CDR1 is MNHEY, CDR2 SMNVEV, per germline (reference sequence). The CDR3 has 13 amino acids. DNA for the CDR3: TGTGCCAGCAGTTTACAGAGCTCCTACGAGCAGTACTTC. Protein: CASSLQSSYEQYF.

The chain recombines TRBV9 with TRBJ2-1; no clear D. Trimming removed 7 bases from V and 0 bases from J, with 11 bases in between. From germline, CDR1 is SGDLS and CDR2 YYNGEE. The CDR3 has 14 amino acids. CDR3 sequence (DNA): TGTGCCAGCGCCCCCTTTCTCTCCTACAATGAGCAGTTCTTC. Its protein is CASAPFLSYNEQFF. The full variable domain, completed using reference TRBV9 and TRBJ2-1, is DSGVTQTPKHLITATGQRVTLRCSPRSGDLSVYWYQQSLDQGLQFLIQYYNGEERAKGNILERFSAQQFPDLHSELNLSSLELGDSALYFCASAPFLSYNEQFFGPGTRLTVL.

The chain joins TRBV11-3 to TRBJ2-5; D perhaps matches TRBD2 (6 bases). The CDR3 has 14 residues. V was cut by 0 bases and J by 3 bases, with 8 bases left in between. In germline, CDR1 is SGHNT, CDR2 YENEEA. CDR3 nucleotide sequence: TGTGCCAGCAGCTTAGAAGGAGGGGAAGAGACCCAGTACTTC. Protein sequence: CASSLEGGEETQYF. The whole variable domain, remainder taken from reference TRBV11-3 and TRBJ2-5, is EAGVVQSPRYKIIEKKQPVAFWCNPISGHNTLYWYLQNLGQGPELLIRYENEEAVDDSQLPKDRFSAERLKGVDSTLKIQPAELGDSAVYLCASSLEGGEETQYFGPGTRLLVL.

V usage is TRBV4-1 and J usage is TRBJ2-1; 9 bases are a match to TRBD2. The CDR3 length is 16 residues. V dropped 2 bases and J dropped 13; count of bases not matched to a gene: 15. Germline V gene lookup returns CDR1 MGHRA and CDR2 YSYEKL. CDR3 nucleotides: TGCGCCAGCAGCCAATCTTTGCGGGAGGGAATTCAGCGTCAGTTCTTC. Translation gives CASSQSLREGIQRQFF.

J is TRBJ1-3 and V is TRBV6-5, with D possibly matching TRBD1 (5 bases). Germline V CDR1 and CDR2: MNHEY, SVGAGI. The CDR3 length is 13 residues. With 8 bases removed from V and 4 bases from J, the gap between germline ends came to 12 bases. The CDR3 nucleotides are TGTGCCAGCTCTACGGGACGAGGAAACACCATATATTTT. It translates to CASSTGRGNTIYF.

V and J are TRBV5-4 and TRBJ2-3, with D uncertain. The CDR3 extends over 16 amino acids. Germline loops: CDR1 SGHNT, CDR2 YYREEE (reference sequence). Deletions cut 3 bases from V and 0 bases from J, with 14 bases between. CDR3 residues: CASSSPTLYSTDTQYF. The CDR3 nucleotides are TGTGCCAGCAGCTCTCCGACCCTGTATAGCACAGATACGCAGTATTTT.

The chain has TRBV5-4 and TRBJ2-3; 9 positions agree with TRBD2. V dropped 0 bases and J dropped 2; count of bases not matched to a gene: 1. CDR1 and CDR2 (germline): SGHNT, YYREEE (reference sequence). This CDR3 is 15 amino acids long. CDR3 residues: CASSLGTSATDTQYF. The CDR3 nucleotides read TGTGCCAGCAGCTTGGGGACTAGCGCCACAGATACGCAGTATTTT.

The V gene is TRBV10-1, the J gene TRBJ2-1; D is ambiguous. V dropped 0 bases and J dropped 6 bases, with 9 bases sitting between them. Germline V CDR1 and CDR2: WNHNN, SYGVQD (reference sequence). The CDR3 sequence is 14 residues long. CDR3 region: CASSESGHINEQFF. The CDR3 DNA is TGCGCCAGCAGTGAGTCTGGGCACATCAATGAGCAGTTCTTC.

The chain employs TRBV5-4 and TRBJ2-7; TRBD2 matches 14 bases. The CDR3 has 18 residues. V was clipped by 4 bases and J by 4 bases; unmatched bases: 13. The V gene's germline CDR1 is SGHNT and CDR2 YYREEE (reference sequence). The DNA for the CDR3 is TGTGCCAGCAGCCGCCCATCCGGGACTAGCGGGAGTAAGTACGAGCAGTACTTC. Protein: CASSRPSGTSGSKYEQYF.